This T cell receptor beta chain stems from a study of beta chain features in type 1 diabetes. Background on the study: All samples combined gave fewer than 110 million sorted cells for examination.

This clone occurred a few times. No antigen is known for it. The CDR3 contains 13 residues. Trimming stripped 5 bases from V and 1 base from J, with 9 bases between. Germline CDR1 is SGHRS and CDR2 is YFSETQ. The study, taken as a whole, reports: Any PCR bias toward short templates would affect both groups alike. Moderate yet significant TCRB CDR3 shortening was seen in Type 1 diabetes patients in all four CD4+ subsets.

Reverse transcription of all isolated RNA meant that expressed TCRB transcripts were sequenced. Assay: immunoSEQ multiplex PCR; the TCRdb copy retains only in-frame clones and omits some. In the table there are about 250,000 clones, about a tenth of which are singletons. CD4+ naive, central memory, regulatory and stem cell-like memory cells were sorted via CD45RO/CCR7/CD25/CD127/CD95/CD27. The sample was naive CD4+ T cells from blood. This sequence joins TRBV5-1 and TRBJ2-5; D might be TRBD1 (5 bases). The clonotype was recovered from a man aged 25 to 40 with type 1 diabetes. CDR3 sequence reads: CASRLTGQETQYF. The DNA of the CDR3 is TGCGCCAGCAGGCTCACAGGCCAAGAGACCCAGTACTTC.